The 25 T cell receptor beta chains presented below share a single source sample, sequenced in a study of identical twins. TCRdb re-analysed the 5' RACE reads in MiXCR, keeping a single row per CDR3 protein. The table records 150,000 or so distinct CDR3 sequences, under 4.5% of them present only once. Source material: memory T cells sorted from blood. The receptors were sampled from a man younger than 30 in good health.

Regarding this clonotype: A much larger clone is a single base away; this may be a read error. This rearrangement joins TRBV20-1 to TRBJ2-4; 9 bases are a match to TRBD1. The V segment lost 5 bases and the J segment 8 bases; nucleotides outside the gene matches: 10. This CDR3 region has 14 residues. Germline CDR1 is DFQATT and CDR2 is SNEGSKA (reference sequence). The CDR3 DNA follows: TGCAGTGCTCCAAGGGGGACAGGGAGGCACATTCAGTACTTC. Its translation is CSAPRGTGRHIQYF.

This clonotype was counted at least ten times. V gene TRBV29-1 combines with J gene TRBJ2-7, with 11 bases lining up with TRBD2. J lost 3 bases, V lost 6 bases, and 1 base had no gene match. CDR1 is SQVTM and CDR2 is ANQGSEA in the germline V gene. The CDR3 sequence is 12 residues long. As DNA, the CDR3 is TGCAGCGTGGGGACTAGCGGCTACGAGCAGTACTTC. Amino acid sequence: CSVGTSGYEQYF.

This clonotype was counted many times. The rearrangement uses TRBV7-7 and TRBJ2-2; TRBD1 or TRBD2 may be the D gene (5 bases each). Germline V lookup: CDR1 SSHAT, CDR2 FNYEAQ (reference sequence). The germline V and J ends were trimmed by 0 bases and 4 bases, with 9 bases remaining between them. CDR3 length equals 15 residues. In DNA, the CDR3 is TGTGCCAGCAGCTTAGCCGGGGACGGCACCGGGGAGCTGTTTTTT. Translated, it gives CASSLAGDGTGELFF.

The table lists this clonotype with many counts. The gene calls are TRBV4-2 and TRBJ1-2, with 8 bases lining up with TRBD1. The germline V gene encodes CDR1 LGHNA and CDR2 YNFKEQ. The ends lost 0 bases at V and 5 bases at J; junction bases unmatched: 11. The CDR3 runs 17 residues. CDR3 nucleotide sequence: TGTGCCAGCAGCCAAGAGAAGGCAGGGGGCGCTCGATATGGCTACACCTTC. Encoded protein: CASSQEKAGGARYGYTF.

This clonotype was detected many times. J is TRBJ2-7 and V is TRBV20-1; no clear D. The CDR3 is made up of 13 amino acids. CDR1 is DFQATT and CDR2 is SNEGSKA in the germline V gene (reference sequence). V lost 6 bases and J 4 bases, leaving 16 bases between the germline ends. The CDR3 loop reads CSAKYQDLYEQYF. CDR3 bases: TGCAGTGCCAAATACCAGGACCTGTACGAGCAGTACTTC.

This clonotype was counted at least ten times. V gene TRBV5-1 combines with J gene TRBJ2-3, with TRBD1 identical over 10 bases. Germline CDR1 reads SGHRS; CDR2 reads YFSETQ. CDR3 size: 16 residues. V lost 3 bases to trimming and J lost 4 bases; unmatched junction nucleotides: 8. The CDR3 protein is CASSSPGTGAPDTQYF. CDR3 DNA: TGCGCCAGCAGCTCGCCCGGGACAGGGGCCCCAGATACGCAGTATTTT.

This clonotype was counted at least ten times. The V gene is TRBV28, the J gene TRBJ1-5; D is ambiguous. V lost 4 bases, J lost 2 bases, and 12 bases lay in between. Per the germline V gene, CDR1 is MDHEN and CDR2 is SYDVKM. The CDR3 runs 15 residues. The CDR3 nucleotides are TGTGCCAGCAGTTCCCCCGAGGGCGGCAATCAGCCCCAGCATTTT. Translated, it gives CASSSPEGGNQPQHF. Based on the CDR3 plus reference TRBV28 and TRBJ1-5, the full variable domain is DVKVTQSSRYLVKRTGEKVFLECVQDMDHENMFWYRQDPGLGLRLIYFSYDVKMKEKGDIPEGYSVSREKKERFSLILESASTNQTSMYLCASSSPEGGNQPQHFGDGTRLSIL.

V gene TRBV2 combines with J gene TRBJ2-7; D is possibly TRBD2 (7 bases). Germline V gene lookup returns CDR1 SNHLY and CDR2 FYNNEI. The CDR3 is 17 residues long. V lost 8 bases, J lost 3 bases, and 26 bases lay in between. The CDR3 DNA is TGTGCCAGCCGAGGGGGGGTTCGGGACGGACGATACTACGAGCAGTACTTC. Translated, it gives CASRGGVRDGRYYEQYF.

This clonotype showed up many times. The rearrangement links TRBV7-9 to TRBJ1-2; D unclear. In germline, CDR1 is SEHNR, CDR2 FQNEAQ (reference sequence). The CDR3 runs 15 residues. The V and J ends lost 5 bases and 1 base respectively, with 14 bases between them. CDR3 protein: CASSTGRLLNYGYTF. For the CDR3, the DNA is TGTGCCAGCAGCACCGGACGGCTGCTTAACTATGGCTACACCTTC.

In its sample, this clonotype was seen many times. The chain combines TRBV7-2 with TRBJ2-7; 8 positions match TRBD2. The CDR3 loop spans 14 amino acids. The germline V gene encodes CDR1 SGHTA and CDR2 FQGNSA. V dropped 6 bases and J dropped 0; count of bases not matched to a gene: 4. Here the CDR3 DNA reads TGTGCCAGCAGAATTACTAGCGGCTCCTACGAGCAGTACTTC. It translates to CASRITSGSYEQYF.

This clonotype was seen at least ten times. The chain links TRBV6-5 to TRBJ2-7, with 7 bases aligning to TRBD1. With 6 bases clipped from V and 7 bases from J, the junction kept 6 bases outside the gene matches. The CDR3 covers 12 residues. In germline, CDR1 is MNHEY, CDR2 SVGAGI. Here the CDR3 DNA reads TGTGCCAGCAGCCAGACAGGGTGGGAGCAGTACTTC. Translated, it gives CASSQTGWEQYF.

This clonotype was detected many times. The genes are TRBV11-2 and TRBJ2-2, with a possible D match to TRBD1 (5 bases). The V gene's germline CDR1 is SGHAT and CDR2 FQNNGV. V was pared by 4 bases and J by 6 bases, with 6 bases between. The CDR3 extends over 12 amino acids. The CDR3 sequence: CASSWGPGELFF. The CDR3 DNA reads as TGTGCCAGCAGCTGGGGCCCCGGGGAGCTGTTTTTT.

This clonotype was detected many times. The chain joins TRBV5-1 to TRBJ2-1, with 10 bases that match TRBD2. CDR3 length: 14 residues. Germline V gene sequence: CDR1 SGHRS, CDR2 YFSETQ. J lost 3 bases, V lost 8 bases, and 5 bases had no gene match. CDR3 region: CASKGTSVYNEQFF. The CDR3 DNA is TGCGCCAGTAAGGGGACTAGCGTCTACAATGAGCAGTTCTTC.

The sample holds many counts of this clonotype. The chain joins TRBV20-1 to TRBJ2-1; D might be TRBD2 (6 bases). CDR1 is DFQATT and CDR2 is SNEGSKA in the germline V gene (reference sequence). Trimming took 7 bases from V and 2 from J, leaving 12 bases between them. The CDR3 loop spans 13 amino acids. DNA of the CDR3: TGCAGTGGTCGGGGGAGTCCCTACAATGAGCAGTTCTTC. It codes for CSGRGSPYNEQFF.

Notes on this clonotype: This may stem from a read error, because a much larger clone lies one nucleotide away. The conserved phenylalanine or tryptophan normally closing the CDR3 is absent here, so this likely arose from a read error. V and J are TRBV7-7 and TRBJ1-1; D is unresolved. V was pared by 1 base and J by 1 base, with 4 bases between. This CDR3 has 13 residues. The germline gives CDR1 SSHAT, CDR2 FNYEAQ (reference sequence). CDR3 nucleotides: TGTGCCAGCAGCTTAGAGTCGAACACTGAAGCTTTCCTT. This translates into CASSLESNTEAFL.

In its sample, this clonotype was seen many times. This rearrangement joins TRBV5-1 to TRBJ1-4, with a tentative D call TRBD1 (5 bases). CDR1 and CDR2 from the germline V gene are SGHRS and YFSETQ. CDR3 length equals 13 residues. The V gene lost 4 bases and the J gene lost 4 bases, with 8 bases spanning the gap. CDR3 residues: CASSGGGNEKLFF. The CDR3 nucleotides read TGCGCCAGCAGCGGGGGAGGTAATGAAAAACTGTTTTTT.

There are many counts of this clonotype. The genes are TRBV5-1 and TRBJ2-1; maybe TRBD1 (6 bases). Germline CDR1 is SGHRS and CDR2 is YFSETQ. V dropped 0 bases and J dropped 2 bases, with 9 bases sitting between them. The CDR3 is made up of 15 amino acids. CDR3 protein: CASSLGDTTYNEQFF. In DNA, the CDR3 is TGCGCCAGCAGCTTGGGGGACACGACCTACAATGAGCAGTTCTTC.

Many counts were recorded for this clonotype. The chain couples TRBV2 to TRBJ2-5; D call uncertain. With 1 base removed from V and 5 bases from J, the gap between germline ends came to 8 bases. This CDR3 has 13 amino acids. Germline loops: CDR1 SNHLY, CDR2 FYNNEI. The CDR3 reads CASSEDLFETQYF. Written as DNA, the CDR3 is TGTGCCAGCAGTGAAGACTTGTTCGAGACCCAGTACTTC.

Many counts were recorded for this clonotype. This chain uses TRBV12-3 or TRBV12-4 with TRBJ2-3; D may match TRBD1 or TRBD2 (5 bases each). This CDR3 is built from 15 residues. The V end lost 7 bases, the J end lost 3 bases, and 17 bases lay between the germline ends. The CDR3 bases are TGTGCCAGCAAGTCGGGGCTAGCAAGGACAGATACGCAGTATTTT. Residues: CASKSGLARTDTQYF.

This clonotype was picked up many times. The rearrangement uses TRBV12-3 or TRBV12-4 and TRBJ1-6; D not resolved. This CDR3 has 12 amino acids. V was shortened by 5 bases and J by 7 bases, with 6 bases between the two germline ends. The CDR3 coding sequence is TGTGCCAGCAGTACCGGCAATTCACCCCTCCACTTT. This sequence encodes CASSTGNSPLHF.

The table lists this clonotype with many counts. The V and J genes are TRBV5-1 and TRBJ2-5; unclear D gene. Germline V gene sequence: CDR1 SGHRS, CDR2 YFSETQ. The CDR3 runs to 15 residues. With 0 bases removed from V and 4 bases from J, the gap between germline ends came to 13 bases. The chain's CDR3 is CASSLAFSLSETQYF. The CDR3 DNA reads TGCGCCAGCAGCTTGGCCTTCTCCCTGTCAGAGACCCAGTACTTC.

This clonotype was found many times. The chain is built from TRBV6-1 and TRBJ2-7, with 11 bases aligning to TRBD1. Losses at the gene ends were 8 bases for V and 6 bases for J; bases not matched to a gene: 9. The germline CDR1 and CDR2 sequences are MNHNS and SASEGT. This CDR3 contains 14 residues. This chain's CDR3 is CASWPGTGGAEQYF. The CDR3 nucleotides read TGTGCCAGCTGGCCGGGGACAGGGGGGGCCGAGCAGTACTTC.

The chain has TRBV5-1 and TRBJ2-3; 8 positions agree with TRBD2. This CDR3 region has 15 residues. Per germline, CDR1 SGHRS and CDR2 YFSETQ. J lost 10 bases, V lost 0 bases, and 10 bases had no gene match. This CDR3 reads CASSLVQAGVVAQYF. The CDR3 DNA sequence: TGCGCCAGCAGCTTGGTTCAAGCGGGAGTCGTAGCGCAGTATTTT.

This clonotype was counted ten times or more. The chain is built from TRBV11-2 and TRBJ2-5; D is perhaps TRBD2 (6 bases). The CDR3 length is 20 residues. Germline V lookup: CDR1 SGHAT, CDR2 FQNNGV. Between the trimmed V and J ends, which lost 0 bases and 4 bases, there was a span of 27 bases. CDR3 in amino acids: CASSLDRLGTVLAGGETQYF. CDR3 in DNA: TGTGCCAGCAGCTTAGATCGTTTGGGGACTGTGCTAGCTGGGGGAGAGACCCAGTACTTC.

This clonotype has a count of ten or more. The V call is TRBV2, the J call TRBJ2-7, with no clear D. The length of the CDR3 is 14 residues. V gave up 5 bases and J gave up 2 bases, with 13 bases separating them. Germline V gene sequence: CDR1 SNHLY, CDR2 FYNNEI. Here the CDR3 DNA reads TGTGCCAGCAGTCGAGGTGAACTTACCTACGAGCAGTACTTC. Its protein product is CASSRGELTYEQYF. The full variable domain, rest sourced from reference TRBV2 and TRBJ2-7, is EPEVTQTPSHQVTQMGQEVILRCVPISNHLYFYWYRQILGQKVEFLVSFYNNEISEKSEIFDDQFSVERPDGSNFTLKIRSTKLEDSAMYFCASSRGELTYEQYFGPGTRLTVT.